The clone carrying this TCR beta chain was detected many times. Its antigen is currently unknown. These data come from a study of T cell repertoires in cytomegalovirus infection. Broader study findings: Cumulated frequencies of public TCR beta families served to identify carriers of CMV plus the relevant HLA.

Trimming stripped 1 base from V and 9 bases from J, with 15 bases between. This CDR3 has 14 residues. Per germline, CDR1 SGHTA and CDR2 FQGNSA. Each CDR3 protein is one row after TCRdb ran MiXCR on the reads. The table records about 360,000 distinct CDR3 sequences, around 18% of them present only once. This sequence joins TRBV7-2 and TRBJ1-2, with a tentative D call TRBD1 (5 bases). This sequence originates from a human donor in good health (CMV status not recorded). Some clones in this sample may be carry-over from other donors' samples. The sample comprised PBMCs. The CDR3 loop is CASSLEKGRERYTF. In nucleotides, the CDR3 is TGTGCCAGCAGCTTAGAGAAGGGCAGGGAACGCTACACCTTC.